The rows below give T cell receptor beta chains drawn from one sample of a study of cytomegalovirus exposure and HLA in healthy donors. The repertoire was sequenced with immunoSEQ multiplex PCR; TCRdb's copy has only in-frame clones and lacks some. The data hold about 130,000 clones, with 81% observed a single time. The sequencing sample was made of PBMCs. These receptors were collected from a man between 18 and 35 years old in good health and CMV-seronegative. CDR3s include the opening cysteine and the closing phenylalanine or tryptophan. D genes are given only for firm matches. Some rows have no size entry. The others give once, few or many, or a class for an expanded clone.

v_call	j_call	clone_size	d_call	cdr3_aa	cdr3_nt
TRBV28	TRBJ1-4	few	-	CAIAQTDFNEKLFF	TGTGCCATCGCGCAGACAGACTTTAATGAAAAACTGTTTTTT
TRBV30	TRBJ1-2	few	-	CAYSNYGYTF	TGTGCCTACAGTAACTATGGCTACACCTTC
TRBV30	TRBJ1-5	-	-	CAWGAGRDQPQHF	TGTGCCTGGGGCGCGGGTCGTGATCAGCCCCAGCATTTT
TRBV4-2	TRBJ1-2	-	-	CASSLPPGLGYTF	TGTGCCAGCAGCCTGCCTCCAGGGCTTGGCTACACCTTC
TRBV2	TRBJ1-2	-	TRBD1	CASSQYRDRVDYGYTF	TGTGCCAGCAGTCAGTACCGGGACAGGGTAGACTATGGCTACACCTTC
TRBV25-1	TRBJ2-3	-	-	CASSDPGFATQYF	TGTGCCAGCAGTGACCCAGGGTTTGCTACGCAGTATTTT
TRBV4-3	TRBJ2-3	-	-	CASSDPRRRKTQYF	TGCGCCAGCAGCGATCCGAGGCGTCGGAAAACGCAGTATTTT
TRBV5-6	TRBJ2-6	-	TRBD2	CASSPGLAGGLSGANVLTF	TGTGCCAGCAGCCCGGGACTAGCGGGGGGCCTCTCTGGGGCCAACGTCCTGACTTTC
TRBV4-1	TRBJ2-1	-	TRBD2	CASSPTPGSGGAFNEQFF	TGCGCCAGCAGCCCCACACCAGGGAGCGGGGGGGCCTTCAATGAGCAGTTCTTC
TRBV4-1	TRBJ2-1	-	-	CASSQGRVGFSEQFF	TGCGCCAGCAGCCAAGGCAGGGTGGGTTTCAGTGAGCAGTTCTTC
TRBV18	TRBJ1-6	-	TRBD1	CASSPPNRGSNSPLHF	TGTGCCAGCTCACCACCTAACAGGGGCAGTAATTCACCCCTCCACTTT
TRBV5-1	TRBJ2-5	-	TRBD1	CASSAGRQGAIETQYF	TGCGCCAGCAGCGCCGGTCGACAGGGGGCTATAGAGACCCAGTACTTC
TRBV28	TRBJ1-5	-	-	CASRPQVRSNQPQHF	TGTGCCAGCAGGCCACAGGTCCGTAGCAATCAGCCCCAGCATTTT
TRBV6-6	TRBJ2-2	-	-	CASSRQDANTGELFF	TGTGCCAGCAGTCGACAGGACGCGAACACCGGGGAGCTGTTTTTT
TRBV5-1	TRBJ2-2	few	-	CASRAGAGELFF	TGCGCCAGCAGGGCAGGGGCCGGGGAGCTGTTTTTT
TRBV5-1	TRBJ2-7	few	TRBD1	CASTHRGENEQYF	TGCGCCAGTACGCACAGGGGAGAGAACGAGCAGTACTTC
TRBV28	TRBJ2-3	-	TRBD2	CASSPAGGPEDTQYF	TGTGCCAGCAGCCCAGCGGGGGGGCCTGAAGATACGCAGTATTTT
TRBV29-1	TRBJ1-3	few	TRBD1	CSVEVLWTGRLCYTIYF	TGCAGCGTTGAGGTGCTTTGGACAGGGAGACTTTGTTACACCATATATTTT
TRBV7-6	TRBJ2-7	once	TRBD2	CASSLGGTSYEQCF	TGTGCCAGCAGCTTGGGAGGGACCTCCTACGAGCAGTGCTTC
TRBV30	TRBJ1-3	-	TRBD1	CACDLAGGGNTIYF	TGTGCCTGCGACTTGGCAGGGGGAGGAAACACCATATATTTT
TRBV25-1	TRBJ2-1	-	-	CASSDRPSEQFF	TGTGCCAGCAGTGACCGCCCGAGTGAGCAGTTCTTC
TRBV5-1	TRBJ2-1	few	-	CASSFGGHYNEQFF	TGCGCCAGCAGCTTCGGAGGGCACTACAATGAGCAGTTCTTC
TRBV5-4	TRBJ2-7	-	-	CASSLVGGATYEQYF	TGTGCCAGCAGCTTGGTGGGGGGGGCAACCTACGAGCAGTACTTC
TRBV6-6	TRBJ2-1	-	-	CASRRGSGNEQFF	TGTGCCAGCAGAAGGGGCTCCGGCAATGAGCAGTTCTTC
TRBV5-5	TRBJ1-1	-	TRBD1	CASTRERTGDTEAFF	TGTGCCAGCACCCGCGAAAGGACAGGGGACACTGAAGCTTTCTTT
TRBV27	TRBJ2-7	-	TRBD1	CASSKGQGTYEQYF	TGTGCCAGCAGTAAAGGACAGGGGACCTACGAGCAGTACTTC
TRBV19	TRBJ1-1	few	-	CASSAAGRTEAFF	TGTGCCAGTAGTGCAGCAGGGAGGACTGAAGCTTTCTTT
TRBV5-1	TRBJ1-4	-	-	CASSGENGEKLFF	TGCGCCAGCAGCGGGGAGAATGGTGAAAAACTGTTTTTT
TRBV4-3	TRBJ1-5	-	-	CASSQDLRGSNQPQHF	TGCGCCAGCAGCCAAGATCTTCGGGGTAGCAATCAGCCCCAGCATTTT
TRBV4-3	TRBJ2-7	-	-	CASSRNRGASYEQYF	TGCGCCAGCAGCCGAAATCGGGGGGCCTCCTACGAGCAGTACTTC
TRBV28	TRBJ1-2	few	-	CASRTEPYGYTF	TGTGCCAGCCGTACTGAACCCTATGGCTACACCTTC
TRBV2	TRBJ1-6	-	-	CASKQGTILSSYNSPLHF	TGTGCCAGCAAGCAGGGGACTATATTAAGCTCCTATAATTCACCCCTCCACTTT
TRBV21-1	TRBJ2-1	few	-	CASSKTSGVANEQFF	TGTGCCAGCAGCAAAACTAGCGGGGTAGCGAATGAGCAGTTCTTC
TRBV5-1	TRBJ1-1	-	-	CASSLVKGGLGFTEAFF	TGCGCCAGCAGCCTTGTTAAAGGGGGTCTAGGGTTCACTGAAGCTTTCTTT
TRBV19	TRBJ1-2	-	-	CASSITGLSYGYTF	TGTGCCAGTAGTATAACCGGGTTGAGCTATGGCTACACCTTC
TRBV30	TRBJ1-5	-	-	CAWSLRGLGNQPQHF	TGTGCCTGGAGTCTGAGGGGGTTAGGCAATCAGCCCCAGCATTTT
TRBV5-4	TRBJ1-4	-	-	CASSSMKREGTNEKLFF	TGTGCCAGCAGCTCCATGAAGCGGGAAGGGACTAATGAAAAACTGTTTTTT
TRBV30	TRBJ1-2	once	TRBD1	CAWSRDRRTGTF	TGTGCCTGGAGTCGGGACAGGAGGACAGGAACCTTC
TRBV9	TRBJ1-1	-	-	CASSVVGAPNTEAFF	TGTGCCAGCAGCGTAGTAGGAGCCCCTAACACTGAAGCTTTCTTT
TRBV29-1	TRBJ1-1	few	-	CSVDPRAEAFF	TGCAGCGTTGACCCCAGGGCTGAAGCTTTCTTT
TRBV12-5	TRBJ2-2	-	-	CASGLGTVTGPGELFF	TGTGCTAGTGGTTTGGGGACCGTTACAGGGCCCGGGGAGCTGTTTTTT